One sample yielded the 17 T cell receptor beta chains listed below, sequenced in a study of post-analysis software for immune sequencing data (dated by TCRdb to about 2015). The paper's findings and limits, for the study overall: Several TRBV segments, including TRBV5-6, TRBV5-1 and TRBV20-1, were significantly more frequent in patients than controls.

The library relied on PCR. TCRdb records Illumina HiSeq 2500 as the sequencer. To reduce PCR and sequencing biases, unique molecular identifiers were built into the TCR beta cDNA libraries. In-frame beta chains were kept once TCRdb had trimmed the public reads at Q25 with fastp and called clones with MiXCR. Identical CDR3 protein sequences are pooled into one entry, listed with their most common genes and DNA. Recorded for this sample are under 900,000 distinct CDR3 sequences; about 50% of them occurred a single time. Around 4.5% of the sample lies in the top ten. For these receptors, no antigen is known. Sequencing was performed on blood. These TCRs come from a girl aged 5-17 years with multiple sclerosis.

The chain employs TRBV29-1 and TRBJ1-2; tentatively, D is TRBD1 (6 bases). The CDR3 extends over 12 amino acids. Trimming took off 8 bases at V and 8 bases at J, with 18 bases between the two ends. The germline CDR1 and CDR2 sequences are SQVTM and ANQGSEA. CDR3 region: CSYRGGGWGYTF. The CDR3 DNA follows: TGCAGCTACCGAGGAGGGGGATGGGGCTACACCTTC.

There are a few counts of this clonotype. The CDR3 reads CASSQEYRGSYEQYF. CDR3 nucleotide sequence: TGCGCCAGCAGCCAAGAGTACAGGGGATCCTACGAGCAGTACTTC. This chain connects TRBV4-1 to TRBJ2-7; 7 nucleotides match TRBD1. The germline V gene encodes CDR1 MGHRA and CDR2 YSYEKL. V was clipped by 0 bases and J by 1 base; unmatched bases: 3. This CDR3 has 15 residues.

The rearrangement links TRBV4-1 to TRBJ2-7; the D gene is possibly TRBD2 (5 bases). V lost 0 bases and J lost 0, with 15 bases in between. Germline V CDR1 and CDR2: MGHRA, YSYEKL. The CDR3 is 17 residues long. This chain's CDR3 is CASSQDRRSGLSYEQYF. CDR3 bases: TGCGCCAGCAGCCAAGATCGGAGGAGCGGCCTCTCCTACGAGCAGTACTTC.

The V and J genes are TRBV13 and TRBJ1-2; D is uncertain. This CDR3 is built from 12 residues. Germline V gives CDR1 PRHDT, CDR2 FYEKMQ (reference sequence). V was cut by 5 bases and J by 5 bases, with 9 bases left in between. The CDR3: CASSIEGYGYTF. The CDR3 DNA reads as TGTGCCAGCAGCATCGAAGGATATGGCTACACCTTC.

The gene calls are TRBV5-1 and TRBJ2-1; D is unresolved. V was trimmed by 0 bases and J by 10 bases, leaving 17 bases between them. The CDR3 covers 15 residues. Germline V gene data show CDR1 as SGHRS and CDR2 as YFSETQ. This CDR3 is CASSLDGPAVTEQFF. CDR3 sequence (DNA): TGCGCCAGCAGCTTGGACGGTCCGGCGGTGACCGAGCAGTTCTTC.

CDR3 region: CASSLAAGVGKNIQYF. The CDR3 coding sequence is TGCGCCAGCAGCTTGGCAGCAGGGGTCGGTAAAAACATTCAGTACTTC. J is TRBJ2-7 and V is TRBV5-1, with D possibly TRBD1 on 6 matching bases. The end of the DNA is better explained by TRBJ2-4, so the J call may be wrong. Germline lookup yields CDR1 SGHRS and CDR2 YFSETQ. The length of the CDR3 is 16 residues.

J is TRBJ2-4 and V is TRBV4-2, with a weak D call TRBD1 (6 bases). The DNA end lines up better with TRBJ2-7; the J call may be wrong. This CDR3 contains 15 residues. Germline V gene data show CDR1 as LGHNA and CDR2 as YNFKEQ. DNA of the CDR3: TGTGCCAGCAGCCAAGAGGCAGGGGACGTGTACGAGCAGTACTTC. This codes for CASSQEAGDVYEQYF.

The rearrangement uses TRBV3-1 and TRBJ1-2; D possibly corresponds to TRBD1 (5 bases). Trimming pared 3 bases from V and 3 bases from J, leaving 11 bases between. CDR3 length: 14 residues. Germline lookup yields CDR1 LGHDT and CDR2 YNNKEL (reference sequence). CDR3 region: CASSHTGTDYGYTF. CDR3 coding DNA: TGTGCCAGCAGCCACACCGGGACGGACTATGGCTACACCTTC.

The rearrangement uses TRBV20-1 and TRBJ1-5; D is possibly TRBD1 (6 bases). V dropped 4 bases and J dropped 5 bases, with 15 bases sitting between them. Germline assignment: CDR1 DFQATT and CDR2 SNEGSKA (reference sequence). CDR3 size: 14 residues. CDR3 protein: CSATKQGVHQPQHF. CDR3 sequence (DNA): TGCAGTGCTACAAAACAGGGTGTCCATCAGCCCCAGCATTTT.

The chain recombines TRBV5-1 with TRBJ2-7; tentatively, D is TRBD2 (7 bases). V was pared by 4 bases and J by 3 bases, with 14 bases between. The V gene's germline CDR1 is SGHRS and CDR2 YFSETQ. This CDR3 is 14 amino acids long. The CDR3 sequence is CASSRGGQGYEQYF. The CDR3 nucleotides read TGCGCCAGCAGCCGCGGGGGCCAGGGCTACGAGCAGTACTTC.

In this sample, this clonotype turned up once. This chain joins TRBV12-3 or TRBV12-4 and TRBJ2-1; 10 bases match TRBD2. V was clipped by 5 bases and J by 5 bases; unmatched bases: 9. This CDR3 is built from 16 residues. The CDR3 DNA reads as TGTGCCAGCAGTCCTCTAGGAGCGGGAGGGAACAATGAGCAGTTCTTC. It codes for CASSPLGAGGNNEQFF.

The chain has TRBV7-2 and TRBJ2-3; D perhaps matches TRBD2 (6 bases). Germline loops: CDR1 SGHTA, CDR2 FQGNSA. CDR3 length: 16 residues. V was pared by 4 bases and J by 4 bases, with 18 bases between. The CDR3 sequence: CASSSIAEGRSDTQYF. The CDR3 nucleotides are TGTGCCAGCAGCTCTATAGCGGAGGGGCGGTCAGATACGCAGTATTTT. The full variable domain, with the rest looked up from reference TRBV7-2 and TRBJ2-3, is GAGVSQSPSNKVTEKGKDVELRCDPISGHTALYWYRQSLGQGLEFLIYFQGNSAPDKSGLPSDRFSAERTGGSVSTLTIQRTQQEDSAVYLCASSSIAEGRSDTQYFGPGTRLTVL.

A few counts support this clonotype. The chain recombines TRBV20-1 with TRBJ2-3; D perhaps matches TRBD1 (6 bases). Trimming cost V 4 bases and J 2 bases, with 13 bases left between them. This CDR3 spans 14 amino acids. The germline V gene encodes CDR1 DFQATT and CDR2 SNEGSKA (reference sequence). The DNA for the CDR3 is TGCAGTGCTATACAGGGCAGTTCCACAGATACGCAGTATTTT. It yields the protein CSAIQGSSTDTQYF.

The V call is TRBV20-1, the J call TRBJ1-2; D remains ambiguous. Trimming shortened V by 0 bases and J by 4 bases, and 3 bases separated the two germline ends. The CDR3 runs to 11 residues. Germline loops: CDR1 DFQATT, CDR2 SNEGSKA (reference sequence). The CDR3 nucleotides are TGCAGTGCTAGAGAGTTCTATGGCTACACCTTC. This gives the protein CSAREFYGYTF.

The CDR3 sequence is CASSLSEQSYEQYF. In nucleotides, the CDR3 is TGTGCCAGCAGCTTATCGGAGCAGTCCTACGAGCAGTACTTC. The chain uses TRBV7-3 and TRBJ2-7, with D unclear. The CDR3 loop spans 14 amino acids. Per the germline V gene, CDR1 is SGHTA and CDR2 is FQGTGA. Trimming shortened V by 2 bases and J by 1 base, and 9 bases separated the two germline ends.

V and J are TRBV5-1 and TRBJ2-1; 7 positions agree with TRBD2. After removal of 4 bases from V and 1 base from J, the junction contained 11 bases not matched to a gene. Germline CDR1 is SGHRS and CDR2 is YFSETQ. This CDR3 region has 17 residues. The chain's CDR3 is CASSPVGSGSSYNEQFF. CDR3 in DNA: TGCGCCAGCAGCCCTGTGGGTAGCGGGTCGTCCTACAATGAGCAGTTCTTC.

The chain recombines TRBV18 with TRBJ1-1; D is ambiguous. The V gene lost 3 bases and the J gene lost 0 bases, with 11 bases spanning the gap. There are 15 residues in the CDR3. The germline CDR1 and CDR2 sequences are KGHSH and LQKENI. The CDR3 bases are TGTGCCAGCTCACCCTTAGAAGTAATGAACACTGAAGCTTTCTTT. Residues: CASSPLEVMNTEAFF.